This paragraph covers one T cell receptor beta chain sequence. What it binds is unknown. Trimming pared 8 bases from V and 5 bases from J, leaving 12 bases between. The CDR3 runs 12 residues. From germline, CDR1 is MDHEN and CDR2 SYDVKM. In replicate PCRs of unsorted PBMC, around 310 ng DNA, tens of thousands of T cell genomes, was used. Profiled with immunoSEQ multiplex PCR; TCRdb holds only in-frame clones, not every one. The table includes about 490,000 clones, 78% detected once. The data originate from a study of shared clonotypes between healthy human individuals. General study results and limits: Sampling used blood alone; tissue repertoires probably differ. Owing to a small donor count, the genetic and exposure-history diversity represented was limited.

The TCR was taken from a middle-aged woman in good health. Some clones in this sample may be carry-over from other donors' samples. This chain connects TRBV28 to TRBJ2-5, with D hard to call. What was sequenced was PBMCs. CDR3 residues: CASYRTGETQYF. CDR3 coding DNA: TGTGCCAGCTACCGAACCGGGGAGACCCAGTACTTC. Variable domain in full (rest from reference TRBV28 and TRBJ2-5): DVKVTQSSRYLVKRTGEKVFLECVQDMDHENMFWYRQDPGLGLRLIYFSYDVKMKEKGDIPEGYSVSREKKERFSLILESASTNQTSMYLCASYRTGETQYFGPGTRLLVL.